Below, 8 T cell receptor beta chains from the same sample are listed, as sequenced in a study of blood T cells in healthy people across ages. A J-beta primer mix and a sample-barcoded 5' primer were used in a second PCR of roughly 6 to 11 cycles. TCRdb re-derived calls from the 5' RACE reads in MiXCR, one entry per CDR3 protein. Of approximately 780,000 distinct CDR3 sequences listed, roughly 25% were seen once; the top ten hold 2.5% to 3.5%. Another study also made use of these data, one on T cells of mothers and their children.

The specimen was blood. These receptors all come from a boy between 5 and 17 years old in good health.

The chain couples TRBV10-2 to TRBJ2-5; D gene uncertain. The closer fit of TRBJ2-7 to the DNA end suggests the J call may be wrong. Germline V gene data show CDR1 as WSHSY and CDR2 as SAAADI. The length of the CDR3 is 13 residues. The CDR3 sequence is CASIGTANYEQYF. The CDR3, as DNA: TGCGCCAGCATCGGTACTGCGAACTACGAGCAGTACTTC.

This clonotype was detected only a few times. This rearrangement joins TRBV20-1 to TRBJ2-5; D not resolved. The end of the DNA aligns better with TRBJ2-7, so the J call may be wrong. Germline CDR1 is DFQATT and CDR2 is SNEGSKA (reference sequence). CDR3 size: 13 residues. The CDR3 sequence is CSAREVRNYEQYF. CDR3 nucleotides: TGCAGTGCTAGAGAGGTCAGGAATTACGAGCAGTACTTC.

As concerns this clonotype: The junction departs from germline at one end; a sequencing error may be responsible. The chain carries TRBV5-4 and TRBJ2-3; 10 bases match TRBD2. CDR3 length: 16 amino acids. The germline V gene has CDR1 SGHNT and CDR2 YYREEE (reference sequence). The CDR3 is CASSARTSGSTDKQYF. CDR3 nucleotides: TGTGCCAGCAGCGCCCGGACTAGCGGTTCCACAGATAAGCAGTATTTT. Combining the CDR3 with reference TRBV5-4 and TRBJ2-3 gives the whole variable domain ETGVTQSPTHLIKTRGQQVTLRCSSQSGHNTVSWYQQALGQGPQFIFQYYREEENGRGNFPPRFSGLQFPNYSSELNVNALELDDSALYLCASSARTSGSTDKQYFGPGTRLTVL.

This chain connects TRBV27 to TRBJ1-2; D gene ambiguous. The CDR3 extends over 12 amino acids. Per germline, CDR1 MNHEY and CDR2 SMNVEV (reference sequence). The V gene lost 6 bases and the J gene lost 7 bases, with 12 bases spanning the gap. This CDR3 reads CASRGGRAGYTF. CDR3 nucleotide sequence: TGTGCCAGCAGAGGAGGGAGGGCTGGCTACACCTTC.

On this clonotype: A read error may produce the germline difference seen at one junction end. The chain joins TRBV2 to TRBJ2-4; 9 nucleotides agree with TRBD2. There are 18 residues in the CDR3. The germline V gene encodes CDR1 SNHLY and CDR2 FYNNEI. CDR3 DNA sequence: TGTGTCAGCAGTCACCCGGGACTAGCAGGCGGGTTCAAAAACATTCAGTACTTC. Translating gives CVSSHPGLAGGFKNIQYF.

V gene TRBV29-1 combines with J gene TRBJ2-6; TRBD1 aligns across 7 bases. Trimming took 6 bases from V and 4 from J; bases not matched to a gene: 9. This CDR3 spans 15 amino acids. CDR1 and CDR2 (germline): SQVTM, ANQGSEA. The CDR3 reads CSVRQGGTGANVLTF. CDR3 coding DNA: TGCAGCGTCCGACAGGGTGGAACCGGGGCCAACGTCCTGACTTTC.

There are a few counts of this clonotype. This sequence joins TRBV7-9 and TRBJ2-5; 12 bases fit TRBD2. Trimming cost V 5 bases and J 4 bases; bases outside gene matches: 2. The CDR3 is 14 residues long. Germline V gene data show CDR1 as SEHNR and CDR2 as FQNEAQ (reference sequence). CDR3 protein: CASSEGLAGETQYF. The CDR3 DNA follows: TGTGCCAGCAGCGAGGGACTAGCGGGAGAGACCCAGTACTTC.

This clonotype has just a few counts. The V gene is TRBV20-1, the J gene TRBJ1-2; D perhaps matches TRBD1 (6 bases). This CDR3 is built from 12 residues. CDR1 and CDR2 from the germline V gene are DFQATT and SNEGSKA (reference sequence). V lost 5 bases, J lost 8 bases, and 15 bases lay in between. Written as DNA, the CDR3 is TGCAGTGCTTGGACAGACGGGGGAGGCTACACCTTC. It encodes CSAWTDGGGYTF.